Presented here are 6 T cell receptor beta chains from one specimen sequenced in a study of T-cell memory formation after mild COVID-19. Each CDR3 protein is one row after TCRdb ran MiXCR on the 5' RACE reads. This table has almost 35,000 distinct CDR3 sequences, under 8% appearing once. The specimen sequenced was PBMCs or a T cell subset sorted from them (not recorded which). These TCRs come from a man younger than 35 who had mild COVID-19 (a few samples of this study predate the infection). Cell type and time point are not known.

This clonotype was detected ten times or more. The J gene is TRBJ1-3, the V gene TRBV3-1; TRBD1 matches 7 bases. Germline lookup yields CDR1 LGHDT and CDR2 YNNKEL (reference sequence). The length of the CDR3 is 13 residues. Trimming cost V 4 bases and J 4 bases; bases outside gene matches: 1. In DNA, the CDR3 is TGTGCCAGCAGCCCGGGACAGGGAAACACCATATATTTT. It codes for CASSPGQGNTIYF.

J is TRBJ2-3 and V is TRBV30; TRBD1 agrees at 7 bases. CDR1 is GTSNPN and CDR2 is SVGIG in the germline V gene (reference sequence). The CDR3 sequence is 13 residues long. With 7 bases clipped from V and 4 bases from J, the junction kept 8 bases outside the gene matches. CDR3 coding DNA: TGTGCCTCGGACAGGACGATGGCAGATACGCAGTATTTT. Translated, it gives CASDRTMADTQYF.

This clonotype came up many times. The rearrangement joins TRBV20-1 to TRBJ1-2; 9 nucleotides match TRBD1. The trim removed 5 bases at V and 5 bases at J, leaving 3 bases unmatched. There are 12 residues in the CDR3. Germline V gene lookup returns CDR1 DFQATT and CDR2 SNEGSKA (reference sequence). For the CDR3, the DNA is TGCAGTGCTCAGACAGGGGGATATGGCTACACCTTC. Protein product: CSAQTGGYGYTF.

The sample holds many counts of this clonotype. The V gene is TRBV6-2 or TRBV6-3, the J gene TRBJ2-2; D call uncertain. The germline CDR1 and CDR2 sequences are MNHEY and SVGEGT. The CDR3 extends over 14 amino acids. Trimming took off 8 bases at V and 1 base at J, with 11 bases between the two ends. The CDR3 here is CASRYHENTGELFF. In nucleotides, the CDR3 is TGTGCCAGCCGGTACCATGAGAACACCGGGGAGCTGTTTTTT.

This chain joins TRBV3-1 and TRBJ1-1, with D possibly TRBD1 on 6 matching bases. CDR3 size: 15 residues. The ends were cut back, 4 bases at V and 1 base at J, with 13 bases in the middle. Germline V gene sequence: CDR1 LGHDT, CDR2 YNNKEL (reference sequence). The CDR3 nucleotides read TGTGCCAGCAGCCTGCCGGCAGGGGCGAACACTGAAGCTTTCTTT. Protein product: CASSLPAGANTEAFF.

This clonotype showed up many times. The V and J genes are TRBV29-1 and TRBJ1-2; D uncertain. Trimming removed 5 bases at V and 0 bases at J, with 10 bases between. Germline V gene data show CDR1 as SQVTM and CDR2 as ANQGSEA. The length of the CDR3 is 13 residues. CDR3 in DNA: TGCAGCGTTCCTCAGAGTCCTAACTATGGCTACACCTTC. The encoded protein is CSVPQSPNYGYTF.